This T cell receptor (beta chain) originates from a study of blood T cells in healthy people across ages. Germline V gene sequence: CDR1 SGHRS, CDR2 YFSETQ. V lost 6 bases and J 5 bases, leaving 18 bases between the germline ends. CDR3 length: 15 residues. PCR was performed a second time for about 7 to 11 cycles using a sample-barcoded 5' primer and a J-beta primer mix. TCRdb processed the 5' RACE reads anew with MiXCR; each CDR3 protein has one entry. There are about 1 million distinct CDR3 sequences in the sample; under 45% occur only once, and approximately 20% lies in the top ten. The source material was blood. V gene TRBV5-1 combines with J gene TRBJ2-1; D tentatively fits TRBD1 or TRBD2 (5 bases each). The sequence was obtained from a woman in her fifties or sixties in good health. The CDR3 region has the DNA TGCGCCAGCAACCCCTTGAGGGGCACCAACAATGAGCAGTTCTTC. Amino acid sequence: CASNPLRGTNNEQFF. Combining the CDR3 with reference TRBV5-1 and TRBJ2-1 gives the whole variable domain KAGVTQTPRYLIKTRGQQVTLSCSPISGHRSVSWYQQTPGQGLQFLFEYFSETQRNKGNFPGRFSGRQFSNSRSEMNVSTLELGDSALYLCASNPLRGTNNEQFFGPGTRLTVL.